This TCR beta chain was recovered during a study of cytotoxic CD8 clonotypes in ibrutinib-treated CLL. Notes on the study in general: Clonality was elevated at ibrutinib response and had returned toward baseline at progression.

Germline CDR1 MDHEN, CDR2 SYDVKM. The CDR3 runs 16 residues. Trimming left V 3 bases short and J 2 bases short, with 14 bases between. Depth targeted 1 in 200,000 to 1 in 1 million T cells, averaging 10x coverage per clonotype. Clones were read by immunoSEQ multiplex PCR, and TCRdb kept only the in-frame ones, dropping some. Of tens of thousands of clones listed, 75% to 95% are singletons. With respect to this clone: Antigen specificity is unknown.

The V and J genes are TRBV28 and TRBJ2-1; D uncertain. The sample was PBMCs, taken after 12 months of ibrutinib treatment. The origin of this receptor is a human donor with chronic lymphocytic leukemia. CDR3 sequence: CASSFLTRGAYNEQFF. The CDR3 DNA reads TGTGCCAGCAGTTTCCTGACTCGCGGAGCCTACAATGAGCAGTTCTTC.